This T cell receptor beta chain emerged from a study of T cell responses to AZD1222 COVID-19 vaccine. Study-wide results and caveats: Per reports, nearly half of all spike-specific TCRs target regions that are unmutated in variants. The span of vaccine-associated CD4 TCRs extended across spike, with dominance at 160-218 and 743-854. The donors showed a predominance of white British ancestry and of females, with possible underestimation of clonal diversity. Spike-specific TCR breadth and depth were elevated following two AZD1222 doses.

The CDR3 spans 14 residues. Trimming shortened V by 5 bases and J by 5 bases, and 15 bases separated the two germline ends. From germline, CDR1 is SGHVS and CDR2 FQNEAQ. The assay was immunoSEQ multiplex PCR, and TCRdb's table has in-frame clones only and misses some. The data show 150,000 to 160,000 clones, with 90% seen just once and approximately 17% held by the top ten. This clone came up once. The antigen remains unidentified. The J gene is TRBJ2-5, the V gene TRBV7-8; the D gene is possibly TRBD1 (5 bases). The TCR comes from an adult in good health. The material sequenced was peripheral blood, taken on day 0 of AZD1222 vaccination. The CDR3 spells CASSPSRGLETQYF. CDR3 coding DNA: TGTGCCAGCAGCCCAAGTAGGGGTTTGGAGACCCAGTACTTC.